This TCR beta chain came from a study of cytotoxic CD8 clonotypes in ibrutinib-treated CLL. Whole-study results and caveats: The study found baseline clonality above age-matched healthy donors, tracking circulating CD8+ T-cell counts.

Profiled with immunoSEQ multiplex PCR; TCRdb holds only in-frame clones, not every one. Here the sample spans more than 150,000 clones, around 72% being singletons. About this clone itself: The antigen is not known.

The CDR3 is 14 amino acids. V lost 7 bases and J lost 8, with 17 bases in between. CDR1 and CDR2 (germline): LNHDA, SQIVND (reference sequence). Sequenced material: PBMCs, taken after 24 months of ibrutinib treatment. This sequence joins TRBV19 and TRBJ2-2; perhaps TRBD1 as D (8 bases). The source is a human donor with chronic lymphocytic leukemia. CDR3 bases: TGTGCCAGTACGCTTACAGGGGGGGAAGGGGAGCTGTTTTTT. It translates to CASTLTGGEGELFF.